Listed here is a single T cell receptor (beta chain). V lost 3 bases, J lost 2 bases, and 7 bases lay in between. Germline-derived CDR1 and CDR2 are SGDLS and YYNGEE. The CDR3 sequence is 13 residues long. Libraries were prepared by immunoSEQ multiplex PCR; TCRdb keeps only in-frame clonotypes and omits some of them. The sample has roughly 110,000 clones, 90% seen once. The data originate from a study of T cell responses to AZD1222 COVID-19 vaccine. Source: peripheral blood, taken 28 days after the second AZD1222 dose. This receptor was identified in an adult who received the AZD1222 COVID-19 vaccine. The V gene is TRBV9, the J gene TRBJ2-3; D unresolved. The CDR3 here is CASSAPTTDTQYF. The CDR3 DNA is TGTGCCAGCAGCGCCCCTACCACAGATACGCAGTATTTT. Variable domain in full (rest from reference TRBV9 and TRBJ2-3): DSGVTQTPKHLITATGQRVTLRCSPRSGDLSVYWYQQSLDQGLQFLIQYYNGEERAKGNILERFSAQQFPDLHSELNLSSLELGDSALYFCASSAPTTDTQYFGPGTRLTVL.